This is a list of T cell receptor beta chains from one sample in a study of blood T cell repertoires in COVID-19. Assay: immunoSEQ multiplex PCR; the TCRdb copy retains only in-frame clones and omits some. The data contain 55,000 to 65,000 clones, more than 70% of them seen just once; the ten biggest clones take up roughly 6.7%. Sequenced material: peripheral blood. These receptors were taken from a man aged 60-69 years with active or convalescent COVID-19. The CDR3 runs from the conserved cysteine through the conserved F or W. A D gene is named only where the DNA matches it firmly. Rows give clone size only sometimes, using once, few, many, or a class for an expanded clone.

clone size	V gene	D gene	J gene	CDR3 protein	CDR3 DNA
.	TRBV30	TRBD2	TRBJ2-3	CAWSAGLAHTDTQYF	TGTGCCTGGAGTGCGGGACTAGCGCACACAGATACGCAGTATTTT
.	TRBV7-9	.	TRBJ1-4	CASNEATNEKLFF	TGTGCCAGCAACGAGGCAACTAATGAAAAACTGTTTTTT
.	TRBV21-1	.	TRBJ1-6	CASSALGLNSPLHF	TGTGCCAGCAGCGCTCTCGGACTTAATTCACCCCTCCACTTT
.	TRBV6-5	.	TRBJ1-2	CASSYGGAGGYTF	TGTGCCAGCAGTTACGGGGGGGCAGGTGGCTACACCTTC
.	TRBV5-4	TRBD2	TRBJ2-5	CASSLVGEVAGTQYF	TGTGCCAGCAGCTTGGTAGGGGAGGTAGCGGGAACCCAGTACTTC
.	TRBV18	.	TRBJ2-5	CASSPSSQETQYF	TGTGCCAGCTCACCAAGTAGTCAAGAGACCCAGTACTTC
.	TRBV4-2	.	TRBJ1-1	CASGLTGGSENTEAFF	TGTGCCAGCGGCCTTACTGGAGGATCAGAGAACACTGAAGCTTTCTTT
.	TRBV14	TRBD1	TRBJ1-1	CASSHPGQANTEAFF	TGTGCCAGCAGCCACCCCGGACAGGCGAACACTGAAGCTTTCTTT
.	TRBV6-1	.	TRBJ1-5	CASSDGQFNQPQHF	TGTGCCAGCAGTGATGGACAGTTTAATCAGCCCCAGCATTTT
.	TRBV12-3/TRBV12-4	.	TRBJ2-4	CASRLSASNIQYF	TGTGCCAGCAGACTCTCCGCTTCAAACATTCAGTACTTC
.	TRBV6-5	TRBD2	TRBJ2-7	CASSYPGTSGSYEQYF	TGTGCCAGCAGTTACCCCGGGACTAGCGGGAGTTACGAGCAGTACTTC
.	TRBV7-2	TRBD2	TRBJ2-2	CASSLVGLAGRGTGELFF	TGTGCCAGCAGCTTAGTGGGACTAGCGGGACGGGGGACCGGGGAGCTGTTTTTT
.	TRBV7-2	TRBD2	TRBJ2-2	CASSVTSPNTGELFF	TGTGCCAGCAGCGTGACTAGCCCGAACACCGGGGAGCTGTTTTTT
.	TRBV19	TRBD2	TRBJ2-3	CASSEPRGGSTDTQYF	TGTGCCAGTAGCGAACCGCGCGGGGGGAGCACAGATACGCAGTATTTT
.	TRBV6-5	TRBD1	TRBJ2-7	CASRPRQGNEQYF	TGTGCCAGCAGGCCCCGACAGGGGAACGAGCAGTACTTC
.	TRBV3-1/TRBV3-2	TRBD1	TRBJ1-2	CASPRTEMDREYGYTF	TGTGCCAGCCCTCGAACTGAAATGGACAGGGAGTACGGCTACACCTTC
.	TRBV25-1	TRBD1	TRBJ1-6	CASSGGTGASPLHF	TGTGCCAGCAGTGGTGGGACAGGGGCTTCACCCCTCCACTTT
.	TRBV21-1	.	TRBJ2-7	CASSSRESGTRYEQYF	TGTGCCAGCAGCTCGAGAGAGAGCGGGACTCGTTACGAGCAGTACTTC
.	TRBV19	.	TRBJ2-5	CASSYGRVETQYF	TGTGCCAGTAGTTATGGGAGAGTGGAGACCCAGTACTTC
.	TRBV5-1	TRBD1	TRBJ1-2	CASRSRQGAEGYTF	TGCGCCAGCAGATCCCGACAGGGGGCGGAAGGCTACACCTTC
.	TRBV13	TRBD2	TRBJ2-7	CASSLGSGSALRHEQYF	TGTGCCAGCAGCTTGGGAAGCGGGAGCGCTTTAAGGCACGAGCAGTACTTC
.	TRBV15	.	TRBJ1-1	CATSREAGLYTEAFF	TGTGCCACCAGCAGAGAGGCAGGGCTGTACACTGAAGCTTTCTTT
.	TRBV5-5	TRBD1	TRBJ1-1	CASSPDRGIVEAFF	TGTGCCAGCAGCCCAGACAGGGGGATCGTTGAAGCTTTCTTT
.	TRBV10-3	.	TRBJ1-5	CAISDQGGQPQHF	TGTGCCATCAGTGACCAGGGAGGTCAGCCCCAGCATTTT
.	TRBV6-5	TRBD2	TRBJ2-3	CASSSPGRVGGDTQYF	TGTGCCAGCAGTTCCCCCGGGAGGGTCGGGGGAGATACGCAGTATTTT
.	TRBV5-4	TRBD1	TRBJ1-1	CASSQTGLNTEAFF	TGTGCCAGCAGCCAGACAGGGCTGAACACTGAAGCTTTCTTT
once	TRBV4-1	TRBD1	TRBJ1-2	CASSPGAGGYNYGYTF	TGCGCCAGCAGCCCCGGAGCAGGGGGATATAACTATGGCTACACCTTC
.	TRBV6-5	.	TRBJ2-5	CASSLAGPRETQYF	TGTGCCAGCAGTCTAGCAGGCCCTCGGGAGACCCAGTACTTC
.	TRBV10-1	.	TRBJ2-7	CATTTGFYEQYF	TGCGCCACCACCACAGGGTTCTACGAGCAGTACTTC
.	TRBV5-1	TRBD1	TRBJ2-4	CASSLSATGHIQYF	TGCGCCAGCAGCCTCTCCGCGACAGGGCACATTCAGTACTTC
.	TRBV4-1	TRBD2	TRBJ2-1	CASSQGLAGVGEQFF	TGCGCCAGCAGCCAGGGACTAGCGGGAGTTGGTGAGCAGTTCTTC
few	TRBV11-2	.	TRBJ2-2	CASSFSGNTGELFF	TGTGCCAGCAGCTTTTCAGGGAACACCGGGGAGCTGTTTTTT
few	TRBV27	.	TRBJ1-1	CASISAGAEAFF	TGTGCCAGCATATCGGCGGGCGCTGAAGCTTTCTTT
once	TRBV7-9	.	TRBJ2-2	CASSLEPRREELFF	TGTGCCAGCAGCTTAGAACCCCGTCGGGAGGAGCTGTTTTTT
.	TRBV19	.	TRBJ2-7	CASSIAPGQTYEQYF	TGTGCCAGTAGTATAGCGCCCGGACAGACCTACGAGCAGTACTTC
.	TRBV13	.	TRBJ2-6	CASSPAGKPRSGANVLTF	TGTGCCAGCAGCCCAGCCGGGAAACCCCGCTCTGGGGCCAACGTCCTGACTTTC
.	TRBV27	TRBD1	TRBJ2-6	CASSLKRDRVSGANVLTF	TGTGCCAGCAGTTTAAAGAGGGACAGGGTATCTGGGGCCAACGTCCTGACTTTC
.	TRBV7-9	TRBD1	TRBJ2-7	CASSGRDRGSYEQYF	TGTGCCAGCAGCGGCCGGGACAGGGGCTCCTACGAGCAGTACTTC
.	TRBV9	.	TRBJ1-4	CASSVGSQAPNEKLFF	TGTGCCAGCAGCGTAGGTTCCCAGGCGCCTAATGAAAAACTGTTTTTT
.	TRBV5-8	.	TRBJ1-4	CASSSPSGFNEKLFF	TGTGCCAGCAGCTCCCCATCCGGGTTTAATGAAAAACTGTTTTTT
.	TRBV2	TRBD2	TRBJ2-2	CAGSKQLMLAGGINTGELFF	TGTGCCGGATCAAAGCAACTTATGCTAGCGGGAGGGATCAACACCGGGGAGCTGTTTTTT
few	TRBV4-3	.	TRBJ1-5	CASSLRRQPNQPQHF	TGCGCCAGCAGCCTAAGGCGACAGCCTAATCAGCCCCAGCATTTT
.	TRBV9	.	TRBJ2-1	CASSATGSLYNEQFF	TGTGCCAGCAGCGCAACAGGGTCCCTCTACAATGAGCAGTTCTTC
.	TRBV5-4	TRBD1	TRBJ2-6	CASSSGQGASGANVLTF	TGTGCCAGCAGCTCGGGACAGGGGGCGTCTGGGGCCAACGTCCTGACTTTC
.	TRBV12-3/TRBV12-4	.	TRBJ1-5	CASTAQGNQPQHF	TGTGCCAGCACCGCACAGGGAAATCAGCCCCAGCATTTT
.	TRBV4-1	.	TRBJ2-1	CASSQEASTGRYNEQFF	TGCGCCAGCAGCCAAGAGGCCAGCACGGGGAGATACAATGAGCAGTTCTTC
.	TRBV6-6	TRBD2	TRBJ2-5	CASNVAGVQETQYF	TGTGCCAGCAACGTAGCGGGGGTCCAAGAGACCCAGTACTTC
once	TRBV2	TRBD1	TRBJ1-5	CASKQGLGQPQHF	TGTGCCAGTAAACAGGGGCTAGGTCAGCCCCAGCATTTT
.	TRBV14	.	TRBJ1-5	CASSQYSNQPQHF	TGTGCCAGCTCTCAGTACAGCAATCAGCCCCAGCATTTT
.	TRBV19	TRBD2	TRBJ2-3	CASNPQGLVTDTQYF	TGTGCCAGTAACCCTCAGGGACTAGTAACAGATACGCAGTATTTT
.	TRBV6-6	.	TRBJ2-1	CASAPSGTYYNEQFF	TGTGCCAGCGCCCCCTCGGGGACATATTACAATGAGCAGTTCTTC
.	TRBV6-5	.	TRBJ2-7	CASSYGPSGEQYF	TGTGCCAGCAGTTACGGGCCGTCCGGCGAGCAGTACTTC